The 28 T cell receptor beta chains given below trace back to one sample, sequenced in a study of human T cells and chemical hapten exposure. Time point given: patch test 1, 2 weeks after DPC sensitization. Treatment specified: therapeutic diphenylcyclopropenone sensitization with weekly scalp DPC. MiXCR was run by TCRdb on the RACE reads, yielding one entry per CDR3 protein. The table shows 300,000 to 450,000 distinct CDR3 sequences, with more than 4.5% occurring only once. The sample consisted of whole blood, taken in connection with sensitization to the hapten diphenylcyclopropenone (DPC). These receptors all stem from a woman aged 45-65 years with alopecia areata. Some clones in this sample may be carry-over from other donors' samples.

This clonotype was detected a few times. The chain combines TRBV28 with TRBJ1-5; D is unresolved. CDR3 length: 14 residues. Germline loops: CDR1 MDHEN, CDR2 SYDVKM. The ends were cut back, 3 bases at V and 9 bases at J, with 15 bases in the middle. DNA for the CDR3: TGTGCCAGCAGTTTGGTGGGCAACCCACGGCCCCAGCATTTT. Its protein is CASSLVGNPRPQHF.

This clonotype was observed at least ten times. V and J are TRBV28 and TRBJ2-4; D possibly corresponds to TRBD1 (5 bases). The CDR3 runs to 14 residues. Trimming stripped 5 bases from V and 2 bases from J, with 10 bases between. Germline V gene data show CDR1 as MDHEN and CDR2 as SYDVKM. The CDR3 spells CASSVPGTKNIQYF. For the CDR3, the DNA is TGTGCCAGCAGTGTCCCAGGGACCAAAAACATTCAGTACTTC.

This clonotype has a count of ten or more. This chain connects TRBV24-1 to TRBJ2-1; unclear D gene. CDR1 is KGHDR and CDR2 is SFDVKD in the germline V gene. V was pared by 4 bases and J by 6 bases, with 12 bases between. The CDR3 runs to 14 residues. As DNA, the CDR3 is TGTGCCACCAGTGAGGACCGTGCCCCCAATGAGCAGTTCTTC. It codes for CATSEDRAPNEQFF.

In this sample, this clonotype turned up many times. V and J are TRBV5-1 and TRBJ2-1; 7 nucleotides match TRBD2. Germline loops: CDR1 SGHRS, CDR2 YFSETQ. With V trimmed by 0 bases and J by 7 bases, 13 bases remained unmatched. The CDR3 runs 17 residues. CDR3 in amino acids: CASSLGVGGPIWNEQFF. The CDR3 DNA reads TGCGCCAGCAGCTTGGGAGTGGGAGGGCCAATCTGGAATGAGCAGTTCTTC.

This clonotype was detected many times. The rearrangement uses TRBV5-1 and TRBJ1-4; TRBD1 aligns across 7 bases. Trimming at V came to 0 bases and at J to 11 bases, leaving 7 bases not matched to a gene. Germline V gives CDR1 SGHRS, CDR2 YFSETQ. The CDR3 totals 14 residues. CDR3 sequence: CASSLEQGIGKLFF. CDR3 nucleotides: TGCGCCAGCAGCTTGGAACAGGGGATTGGGAAACTGTTTTTT.

This clonotype was recorded many times. The chain couples TRBV12-3 or TRBV12-4 to TRBJ2-7; D is unresolved. With 4 bases removed from V and 2 bases from J, the gap between germline ends came to 12 bases. CDR3 size: 14 residues. The CDR3 here is CASSSQDGPYEQYF. The CDR3 DNA follows: TGTGCCAGCAGTTCTCAGGACGGACCCTACGAGCAGTACTTC.

This clonotype was found a few times. The CDR3 is CASSEGPGADTEAFF. The CDR3 DNA follows: TGTGCCAGCAGTGAGGGGCCGGGGGCCGACACTGAAGCTTTCTTT. This chain uses TRBV2 with TRBJ1-1, with D possibly TRBD1 on 6 matching bases. V was cut by 3 bases and J by 3 bases, with 14 bases left in between. The CDR3 is made up of 15 amino acids. Germline assignment: CDR1 SNHLY and CDR2 FYNNEI.

This clonotype was counted many times. The J gene is TRBJ2-7, the V gene TRBV20-1; 7 bases agree with TRBD1. The CDR3 runs to 13 residues. The germline V gene has CDR1 DFQATT and CDR2 SNEGSKA (reference sequence). With 7 bases clipped from V and 4 bases from J, the junction kept 10 bases outside the gene matches. The DNA of the CDR3 is TGCAGTGTGAGAAAGGGGGCGATGTACGAGCAGTACTTC. Its protein is CSVRKGAMYEQYF.

This clonotype has more than one count but fewer than ten. A clone one base away is much larger, so this may be a read error. The rearrangement uses TRBV6-5 and TRBJ2-2; D ambiguous. Germline loops: CDR1 MNHEY, CDR2 SVGAGI. The CDR3 sequence is 12 residues long. Trimming removed 3 bases from V and 6 bases from J, with 5 bases in between. CDR3 loop: CASSYRPGELFF. CDR3 DNA sequence: TGTGCCAGCAGTTATAGACCCGGGGAGCTGTTTTTT.

This chain joins TRBV6-1 and TRBJ2-2; 11 nucleotides line up with TRBD2. V dropped 4 bases and J dropped 2; count of bases not matched to a gene: 6. The CDR3 contains 17 residues. Germline V gene lookup returns CDR1 MNHNS and CDR2 SASEGT. The CDR3 DNA is TGTGCCAGCAGTGCGGGTAGCGGGGGGGCCAACACCGGGGAGCTGTTTTTT. It encodes CASSAGSGGANTGELFF.

The V call is TRBV2, the J call TRBJ2-3; TRBD2 matches at 7 bases. Losses at the gene ends were 6 bases for V and 4 bases for J; bases not matched to a gene: 7. The CDR3 is made up of 14 amino acids. The germline V gene encodes CDR1 SNHLY and CDR2 FYNNEI. The CDR3 reads CASRRAGAADTQYF. CDR3 bases: TGTGCCAGCAGGAGGGCGGGAGCGGCAGATACGCAGTATTTT.

This clonotype came up many times. This chain joins TRBV10-3 and TRBJ1-5, with a possible D match to TRBD1 (5 bases). CDR3 length: 16 residues. Germline-derived CDR1 and CDR2 are ENHRY and SYGVKD. V lost 0 bases, J lost 3 bases, and 12 bases lay in between. This CDR3 is CAISESGKGPNQPQHF. CDR3 sequence (DNA): TGTGCCATCAGTGAGTCCGGAAAGGGGCCCAATCAGCCCCAGCATTTT.

In its sample, this clonotype was seen many times. J is TRBJ1-2 and V is TRBV2, with D possibly being TRBD1 (6 bases). CDR1 SNHLY and CDR2 FYNNEI come from the germline V gene. The CDR3 runs to 14 residues. V lost 2 bases and J lost 4, with 11 bases in between. The CDR3 sequence: CASSETGAIYGYTF. The DNA for the CDR3 is TGTGCCAGCAGTGAAACGGGGGCAATCTATGGCTACACCTTC.

This clonotype occurred many times. This sequence joins TRBV6-1 and TRBJ2-3; D remains ambiguous. The CDR3 contains 13 residues. Germline values: CDR1 MNHNS, CDR2 SASEGT. V was trimmed by 1 base and J by 2 bases, leaving 4 bases between them. The CDR3 here is CASSEVATDTQYF. For the CDR3, the DNA is TGTGCCAGCAGTGAAGTGGCCACAGATACGCAGTATTTT.

This clonotype has a count of ten or more. This rearrangement joins TRBV28 to TRBJ1-1; 7 bases match TRBD1. In germline, CDR1 is MDHEN, CDR2 SYDVKM. Germline trimming cut 7 bases from V and 6 bases from J; bases unmatched to any gene: 11. This CDR3 is built from 14 residues. The CDR3 DNA is TGTGCCAGCACCCTACAGGGGTTATCGGCTGAAGCTTTCTTT. It encodes CASTLQGLSAEAFF.

This clonotype showed up many times. The gene calls are TRBV5-1 and TRBJ2-7, with 7 bases identical to TRBD2. Germline V lookup: CDR1 SGHRS, CDR2 YFSETQ. V was clipped by 0 bases and J by 1 base; unmatched bases: 7. CDR3 length: 16 residues. In nucleotides, the CDR3 is TGCGCCAGCAGCTTGGCGGGGGGAGGCGTATCCTACGAGCAGTACTTC. Residues: CASSLAGGGVSYEQYF.

There are many counts of this clonotype. This chain joins TRBV7-9 and TRBJ2-2; no definite D call. V lost 2 bases to trimming and J lost 4 bases, with 2 bases between them. The germline CDR1 and CDR2 sequences are SEHNR and FQNEAQ (reference sequence). The CDR3 consists of 12 residues. The CDR3 DNA sequence: TGTGCCAGCAGCTTAATCACCGGGGAGCTGTTTTTT. This gives the protein CASSLITGELFF.

This clonotype was counted at least ten times. The chain combines TRBV24-1 with TRBJ1-1; D gene uncertain. The CDR3 is made up of 12 amino acids. The germline CDR1 and CDR2 sequences are KGHDR and SFDVKD. V was clipped by 8 bases and J by 0 bases, with 6 bases between them. The CDR3 protein is CATIDLNTEAFF. As DNA, the CDR3 is TGTGCCACCATCGATCTGAACACTGAAGCTTTCTTT.

This chain uses TRBV29-1 with TRBJ1-6, with TRBD1 as a possible D gene (5 bases). The CDR3 runs to 14 residues. CDR1 and CDR2 (germline): SQVTM, ANQGSEA. Trimming removed 6 bases at V and 7 bases at J, with 16 bases between. Here the CDR3 DNA reads TGCAGCGTGGCAGCCAGGGAAGACAATTCACCCCTCCACTTT. Residues: CSVAAREDNSPLHF.

The chain carries TRBV30 and TRBJ1-5, with no clear D. The CDR3 length is 14 residues. V lost 3 bases, J lost 0 bases, and 9 bases lay in between. Per germline, CDR1 GTSNPN and CDR2 SVGIG (reference sequence). CDR3 sequence (DNA): TGTGCCTGGAGCATCGGGCTTAGCAATCAGCCCCAGCATTTT. This encodes CAWSIGLSNQPQHF. Variable domain in full (rest from reference TRBV30 and TRBJ1-5): SQTIHQWPATLVQPVGSPLSLECTVEGTSNPNLYWYRQAAGRGLQLLFYSVGIGQISSEVPQNLSASRPQDRQFILSSKKLLLSDSGFYLCAWSIGLSNQPQHFGDGTRLSIL.

This chain uses TRBV13 with TRBJ1-4; TRBD1 might be the D (6 bases). Per germline, CDR1 PRHDT and CDR2 FYEKMQ (reference sequence). The CDR3 sequence is 16 residues long. Trimming removed 5 bases from V and 0 bases from J, with 13 bases in between. In DNA form, the CDR3 reads TGTGCCAGCAGCGCGCAAACAGGGACAACTAATGAAAAACTGTTTTTT. Its protein product is CASSAQTGTTNEKLFF.

This sequence joins TRBV6-6 and TRBJ1-5; D uncertain. From germline, CDR1 is MNHNY and CDR2 SVGAGI (reference sequence). Between the trimmed V and J ends, which lost 0 bases and 5 bases, there was a span of 14 bases. The CDR3 extends over 16 amino acids. The CDR3 reads CASSYSRPGGDQPQHF. CDR3 nucleotides: TGTGCCAGCAGTTACTCGAGACCGGGAGGCGATCAGCCCCAGCATTTT.

This clonotype was seen a handful of times. The chain joins TRBV7-2 to TRBJ2-1; TRBD1 might be the D (6 bases). The CDR3 is 15 amino acids. The germline CDR1 and CDR2 sequences are SGHTA and FQGNSA. Trimming cost V 3 bases and J 8 bases, with 17 bases left between them. The CDR3 region has the DNA TGTGCCAGCAGCTTGGGTCAGGGGCAAGAAGATGAGCAGTTCTTC. Translated: CASSLGQGQEDEQFF.

This clonotype was counted ten times or more. This chain connects TRBV14 to TRBJ2-1; 8 nucleotides agree with TRBD2. Germline CDR1 is SGHDN and CDR2 is FVKESK. The CDR3 is 14 residues long. J gave up 9 bases and V 1 base, and 5 bases lay outside the gene matches. CDR3 coding DNA: TGTGCCAGCAGCCAAGGGACTAGCTTGGTTGAGCAGTTCTTC. Translated: CASSQGTSLVEQFF.

This clonotype has only a few counts. The rearrangement links TRBV28 to TRBJ2-7; 10 bases match TRBD1. The CDR3 length is 16 residues. CDR1 MDHEN and CDR2 SYDVKM come from the germline V gene. The junction had 10 bases not matched to a gene; V was cut back by 7 bases and J by 1 base. The CDR3 coding sequence is TGTGCCAGCAAGGGACAGGGGTTTTTTTCGTCCTACGAGCAGTACTTC. Translation gives CASKGQGFFSSYEQYF.

The sample holds many counts of this clonotype. V and J are TRBV20-1 and TRBJ1-2, with D maybe TRBD1 (5 bases). The V and J ends lost 2 bases and 9 bases respectively, with 25 bases between them. Germline V CDR1 and CDR2: DFQATT, SNEGSKA (reference sequence). This CDR3 is 16 amino acids long. The CDR3 region has the DNA TGCAGTGCTAGACCTAACCGGGACCCCCCCGTTGGACGCTACACCTTC. Protein sequence: CSARPNRDPPVGRYTF.

This clonotype was recorded many times. The rearrangement uses TRBV12-3 or TRBV12-4 and TRBJ2-7; a weak D match, TRBD2 (5 bases). The CDR3 contains 13 residues. Trimming cost V 7 bases and J 0 bases, with 10 bases left between them. CDR3: CASTPGSSYEQYF. CDR3 DNA: TGTGCCAGCACCCCGGGGAGCTCCTACGAGCAGTACTTC.

This clonotype was counted at least ten times. The chain has TRBV6-2 or TRBV6-3 and TRBJ2-7, with D hard to call. This CDR3 is 12 amino acids long. Looked up from germline, CDR1 is MNHEY and CDR2 is SVGEGT. CDR3 amino acids: CASSYPTRAFFV. The DNA for the CDR3 is TGTGCCAGCAGTTACCCGACTCGAGCCTTCTTCGTC.